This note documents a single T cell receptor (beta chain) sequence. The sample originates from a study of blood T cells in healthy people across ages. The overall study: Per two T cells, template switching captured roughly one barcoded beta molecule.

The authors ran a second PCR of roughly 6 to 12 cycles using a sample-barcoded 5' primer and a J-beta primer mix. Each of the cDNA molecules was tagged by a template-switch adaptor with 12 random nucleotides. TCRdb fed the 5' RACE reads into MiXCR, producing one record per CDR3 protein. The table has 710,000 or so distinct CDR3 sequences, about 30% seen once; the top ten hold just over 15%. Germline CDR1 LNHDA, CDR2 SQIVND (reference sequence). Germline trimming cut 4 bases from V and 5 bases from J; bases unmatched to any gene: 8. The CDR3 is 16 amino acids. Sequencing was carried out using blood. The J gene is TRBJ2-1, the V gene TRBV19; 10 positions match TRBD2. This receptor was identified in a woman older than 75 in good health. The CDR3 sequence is CASSKSASGRHNEQFF. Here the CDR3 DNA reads TGTGCCAGTAGTAAATCCGCTAGCGGGAGACACAATGAGCAGTTCTTC. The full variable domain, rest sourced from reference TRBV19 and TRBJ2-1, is DGGITQSPKYLFRKEGQNVTLSCEQNLNHDAMYWYRQDPGQGLRLIYYSQIVNDFQKGDIAEGYSVSREKKESFPLTVTSAQKNPTAFYLCASSKSASGRHNEQFFGPGTRLTVL.